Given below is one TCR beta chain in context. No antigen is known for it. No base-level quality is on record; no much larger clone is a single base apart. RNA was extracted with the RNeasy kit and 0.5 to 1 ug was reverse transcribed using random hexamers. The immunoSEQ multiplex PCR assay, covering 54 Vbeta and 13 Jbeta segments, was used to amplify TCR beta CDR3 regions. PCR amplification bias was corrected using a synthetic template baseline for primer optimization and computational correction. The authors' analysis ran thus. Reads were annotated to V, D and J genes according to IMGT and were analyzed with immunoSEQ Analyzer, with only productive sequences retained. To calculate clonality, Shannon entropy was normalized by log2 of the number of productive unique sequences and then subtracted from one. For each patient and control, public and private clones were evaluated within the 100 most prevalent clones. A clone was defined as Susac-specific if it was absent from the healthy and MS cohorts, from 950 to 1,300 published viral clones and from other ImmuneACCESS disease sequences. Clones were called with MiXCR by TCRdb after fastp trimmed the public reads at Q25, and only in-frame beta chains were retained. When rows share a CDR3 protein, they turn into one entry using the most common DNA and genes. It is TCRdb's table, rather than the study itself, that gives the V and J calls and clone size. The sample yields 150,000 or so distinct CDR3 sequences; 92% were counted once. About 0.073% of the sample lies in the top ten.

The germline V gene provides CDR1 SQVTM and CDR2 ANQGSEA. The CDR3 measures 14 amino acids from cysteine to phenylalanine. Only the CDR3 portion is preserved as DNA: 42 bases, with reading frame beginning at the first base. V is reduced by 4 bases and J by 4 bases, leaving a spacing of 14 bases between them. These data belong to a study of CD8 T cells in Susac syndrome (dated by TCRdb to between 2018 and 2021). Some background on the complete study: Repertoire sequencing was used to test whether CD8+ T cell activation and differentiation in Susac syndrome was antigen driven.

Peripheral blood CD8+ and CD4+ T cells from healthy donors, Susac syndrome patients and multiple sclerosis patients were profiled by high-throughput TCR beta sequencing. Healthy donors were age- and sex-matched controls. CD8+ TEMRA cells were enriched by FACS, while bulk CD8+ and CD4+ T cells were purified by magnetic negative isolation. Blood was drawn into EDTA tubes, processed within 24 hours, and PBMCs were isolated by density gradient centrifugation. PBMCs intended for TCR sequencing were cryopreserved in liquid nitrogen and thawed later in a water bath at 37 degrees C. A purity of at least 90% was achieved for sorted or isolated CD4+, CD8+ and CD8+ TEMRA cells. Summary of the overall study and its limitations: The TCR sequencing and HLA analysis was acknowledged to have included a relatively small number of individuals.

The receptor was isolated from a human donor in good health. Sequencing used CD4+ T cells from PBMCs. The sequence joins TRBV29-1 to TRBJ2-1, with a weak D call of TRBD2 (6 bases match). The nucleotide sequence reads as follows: TGCAGCGTTGGCGGGACCATTTTTTACAATGAGCAGTTCTTC. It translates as CSVGGTIFYNEQFF.